This is a list of T cell receptor beta chains from one sample in a study of OX40 agonist ivuxolimab in advanced cancers. Assay used: immunoSEQ multiplex PCR; TCRdb lists only in-frame clones, some missing. The sample carries 77,000 or so clones, 92% recorded once. The sequencing here drew on CD4+ or CD8+ T cells sorted from blood, taken in a trial of the OX40 agonist ivuxolimab. These receptor sequences come from an adult with an advanced solid tumor such as melanoma, head and neck, liver or kidney cancer. The CDR3 runs from the conserved cysteine through the conserved F or W. The D gene is left open where the match is weak. A clone size is listed for some rows: how often the clone was seen (once, few, many), or a class if it is expanded.

DNA: TGTGCCAGCAGTTTTTTGGGCAGGGCCTCAAGTAGGGAGACCCAGTACTTC; CDR3: CASSFLGRASSRETQYF; size: NA; V: TRBV27; J: TRBJ2-5; D: NA
DNA: TGTGCCAGTAGAACGGGACTAGCGACAACCGGGGAGCTGTTTTTT; CDR3: CASRTGLATTGELFF; size: NA; V: TRBV19; J: TRBJ2-2; D: TRBD2
DNA: TGTGCCAGCAGCTTTACCGGGACCCTAGTGACCCAGTACTTC; CDR3: CASSFTGTLVTQYF; size: NA; V: TRBV5-6; J: TRBJ2-5; D: NA
DNA: TGCGCCAGCAGCCGACGGACAGGGGAGGGTAATCAGCCCCAGCATTTT; CDR3: CASSRRTGEGNQPQHF; size: once; V: TRBV4-3; J: TRBJ1-5; D: TRBD1
DNA: TGTGCCAGTAGTATAGATGGTAGCGGGGATCCCGAGCAGTACTTC; CDR3: CASSIDGSGDPEQYF; size: NA; V: TRBV19; J: TRBJ2-7; D: TRBD2
DNA: TGTGCCAGCAGCTTCTCCGGGACTAGCGGGATCAATGAGCAGTTCTTC; CDR3: CASSFSGTSGINEQFF; size: NA; V: TRBV7-8; J: TRBJ2-1; D: TRBD2
DNA: TGTGCCATCACCGAATGGACAGGGGGCTACACCTTC; CDR3: CAITEWTGGYTF; size: NA; V: TRBV10-3; J: TRBJ1-2; D: TRBD1
DNA: TGTGCCATCAGTGAGAGGGTCCCGAACACTGAAGCTTTCTTT; CDR3: CAISERVPNTEAFF; size: NA; V: TRBV10-3; J: TRBJ1-1; D: NA
DNA: TGCGCCAGCAGCTCGGCCGGGACAGGGGGCCGTGAGCAGTACTTC; CDR3: CASSSAGTGGREQYF; size: NA; V: TRBV5-1; J: TRBJ2-7; D: TRBD1
DNA: TGTGCCAGCTCCCTAGGACAGGGAAAGACCTACGAGCAGTACTTC; CDR3: CASSLGQGKTYEQYF; size: NA; V: TRBV18; J: TRBJ2-7; D: TRBD1
DNA: TGTGCCAGCAGCCCGGCCGGGACTAGCGGACACACAGATACGCAGTATTTT; CDR3: CASSPAGTSGHTDTQYF; size: NA; V: TRBV7-8; J: TRBJ2-3; D: TRBD2